This paragraph covers one T cell receptor beta chain sequence. The antigen remains undetermined. This table comes from immunoSEQ multiplex PCR, and its TCRdb copy is limited to in-frame clones, with some not included. Seen here are 90,000 to 150,000 clones, approximately 90% observed once, and the top ten hold approximately 3.5%. This specimen comes from a study of T cell responses to AZD1222 COVID-19 vaccine. Study results and caveats: Elevations in Spike-specific TCR breadth and depth followed administration of two AZD1222 doses.

The CDR3 spans 14 residues. V lost 0 bases and J lost 3, with 10 bases in between. Germline CDR1 is SGDLS and CDR2 is YYNGEE. The clonotype comes from an adult who received the AZD1222 COVID-19 vaccine. The chain combines TRBV9 with TRBJ2-7, with D hard to call. The material was peripheral blood, obtained 28 days after the second AZD1222 dose. CDR3 amino acids: CASSVDIGFYEQYF. CDR3 DNA: TGTGCCAGCAGCGTAGATATAGGGTTCTACGAGCAGTACTTC.